This T cell receptor (beta chain) was retrieved from a study of human T cells and chemical hapten exposure. Study overall: Patch testing was performed with 0.01% DPC on the upper back, with reading at 6 days.

The table lists this clonotype with many counts. Its specificity is not known. The time point here: patch test 1, 2 weeks after DPC sensitization. Treatment meaning: therapeutic diphenylcyclopropenone sensitization with weekly scalp DPC. Sequencing started from total RNA isolated from unfractionated whole blood. Library construction involved attaching unique molecular identifiers to individual cDNA molecules, which allowed quantitative, reproducible TCR counting. TCRdb re-derived calls from the RACE reads in MiXCR, one entry per CDR3 protein. The table includes under 450,000 distinct CDR3 sequences, more than 4.5% detected once. General study findings and limits: Expanded TCRs formed significantly more large CDR3 similarity clusters than controls.

The clonotype comes from a woman between 50 and 59 years old with alopecia areata. Some clones in this sample may be carry-over from other donors' samples. The sequenced sample was whole blood, obtained in connection with sensitization to the hapten diphenylcyclopropenone (DPC).

CDR3 sequence (DNA): TGTGCCAGCAGCTTAGTGGCGGGAGGCCCCACAGATACGCAGTATTTT. Protein product: CASSLVAGGPTDTQYF. The chain joins TRBV11-2 to TRBJ2-3, with 8 nucleotides matching TRBD2. CDR1 is SGHAT, CDR2 FQNNGV, per germline. The CDR3 is made up of 16 amino acids. Trimming at V came to 1 base and at J to 2 bases, leaving 5 bases not matched to a gene.